This passage covers 9 T cell receptor beta chains from one sample sequenced in a study of low-dose radiotherapy and immunotherapy resistance in tumors. Regarding time point: after trial treatment. Treatment described: LDRT plus nivolumab, ipilimumab, low-dose cyclophosphamide and aspirin (RACIN trial). TRAV and TRBV primers primed cDNA for both TCRalpha and TCRbeta. PCR amplification of the TCRs was performed with Phusion for approximately 20 PCR cycles, and it relied on a constant-region primer together with a V-primer adapter. TCRdb used MiXCR to reprocess the reads, holding one entry per CDR3 protein. The top ten clones hold 4.1% of a sample with more than 90,000 distinct CDR3 sequences, 20% to 25% of them seen once. The input for sequencing was PBMCs, taken after low-dose radiotherapy plus immunotherapy. The receptors derive from a male donor with prostate cancer.

CDR3 in DNA: TGCAGTGCGAGCCGACAGGGGGGCACCGGGGAGCTGTTTTTT. Protein sequence: CSASRQGGTGELFF. The chain employs TRBV20-1 and TRBJ2-2, with 9 bases lining up with TRBD1. With V trimmed by 6 bases and J by 4 bases, 6 bases remained unmatched. The CDR3 covers 14 residues. Germline-derived CDR1 and CDR2 are DFQATT and SNEGSKA (reference sequence).

There are many counts of this clonotype. This chain uses TRBV5-6 with TRBJ1-5; D remains unclear. This CDR3 region has 17 residues. Trimming pared 1 base from V and 4 bases from J, leaving 18 bases between. The germline V gene encodes CDR1 SGHDT and CDR2 YYEEEE. CDR3 coding DNA: TGTGCCAGCAGCTTGAGGTGGGCGGCAGATCTTAATCAGCCCCAGCATTTT. Protein sequence: CASSLRWAADLNQPQHF.

This clonotype was detected many times. CDR3 in DNA: TGTGCCAGCGGGAGGGGACAGAGGGAGGGCTACACCTTC. Protein product: CASGRGQREGYTF. The chain links TRBV6-2 or TRBV6-3 to TRBJ1-2, with 7 positions matching TRBD1. Germline-derived CDR1 and CDR2 are MNHEY and SVGEGT. CDR3 length equals 13 residues. V was pared by 8 bases and J by 8 bases, with 11 bases of the junction left unmatched.

This clonotype was observed at least ten times. The chain combines TRBV18 with TRBJ1-1; 9 bases are a match to TRBD1. Germline CDR1 reads KGHSH; CDR2 reads LQKENI. This CDR3 spans 15 amino acids. Trimming took 5 bases from V and 5 from J; bases not matched to a gene: 9. CDR3 residues: CASSTEGQGKTEAFF. CDR3 coding DNA: TGTGCCAGCTCAACAGAGGGACAGGGAAAAACTGAAGCTTTCTTT.

Many counts were recorded for this clonotype. For the CDR3, the DNA is TGTGCCAGCAGCCGCAGGGTCGGGAACACCGGGGAGCTGTTTTTT. This translates into CASSRRVGNTGELFF. The chain recombines TRBV7-2 with TRBJ2-2, with a weak D call TRBD1 (5 bases). CDR1 is SGHTA and CDR2 is FQGNSA in the germline V gene. V was cut by 5 bases and J by 1 base, with 11 bases left in between. This CDR3 has 15 residues.

The table lists this clonotype with a few counts. The V and J genes are TRBV9 and TRBJ1-1; 10 bases are shared with TRBD1. V lost 0 bases to trimming and J lost 3 bases; unmatched junction nucleotides: 2. This CDR3 is built from 15 residues. CDR1 is SGDLS and CDR2 is YYNGEE in the germline V gene. The CDR3 DNA is TGTGCCAGCAGCGTAGTAGGGACAGGGGACACTGAAGCTTTCTTT. This sequence encodes CASSVVGTGDTEAFF.

This clonotype was counted many times. The chain joins TRBV6-1 to TRBJ2-2; 8 bases are shared with TRBD2. In germline, CDR1 is MNHNS, CDR2 SASEGT. V dropped 7 bases and J dropped 7; count of bases not matched to a gene: 5. There are 13 residues in the CDR3. The CDR3 region is CASTGGPVGELFF. The CDR3 DNA reads as TGTGCCAGCACGGGGGGGCCGGTCGGGGAGCTGTTTTTT.

This clonotype was seen a few times. The rearrangement links TRBV6-5 to TRBJ1-3; weak D call: TRBD1 (6 bases). The germline gives CDR1 MNHEY, CDR2 SVGAGI. Trimming removed 10 bases from V and 0 bases from J, with 13 bases in between. This CDR3 region has 14 residues. The CDR3 DNA is TGTGCCACCCGGGGGCCGCTCTCTGGAAACACCATATATTTT. It encodes CATRGPLSGNTIYF.

This clonotype showed up many times. The J gene is TRBJ2-7, the V gene TRBV7-6, with D hard to call. Germline V gives CDR1 SGHVS, CDR2 FNYEAQ. V was trimmed by 8 bases and J by 0 bases, leaving 8 bases between them. The CDR3 runs to 12 residues. CDR3 sequence (DNA): TGTGCCAGCGCGCAGGACTCCTACGAGCAGTACTTC. As protein: CASAQDSYEQYF.